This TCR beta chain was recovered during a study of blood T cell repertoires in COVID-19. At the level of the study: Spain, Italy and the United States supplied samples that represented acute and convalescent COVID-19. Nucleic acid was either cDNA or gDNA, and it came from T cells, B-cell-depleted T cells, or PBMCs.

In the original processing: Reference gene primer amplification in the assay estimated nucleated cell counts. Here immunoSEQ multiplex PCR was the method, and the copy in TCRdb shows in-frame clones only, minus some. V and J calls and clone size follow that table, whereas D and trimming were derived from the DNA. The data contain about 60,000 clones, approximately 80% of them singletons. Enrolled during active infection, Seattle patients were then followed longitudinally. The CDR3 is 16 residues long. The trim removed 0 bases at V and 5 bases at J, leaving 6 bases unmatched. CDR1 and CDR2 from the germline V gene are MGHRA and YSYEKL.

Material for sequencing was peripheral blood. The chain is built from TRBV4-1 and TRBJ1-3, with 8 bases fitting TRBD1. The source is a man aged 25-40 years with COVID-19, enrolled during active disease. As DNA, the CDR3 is TGCGCCAGCAGCCAAGACCCTGGACAGGGACGAAACACCATATATTTT. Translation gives CASSQDPGQGRNTIYF.